This T cell receptor (beta chain) was captured in a study of blood T cell repertoires in COVID-19. Generated by immunoSEQ multiplex PCR, the TCRdb table keeps only in-frame clones and is missing some. The sample consists of roughly 210,000 clones, over 75% of them appearing once. The CDR3 covers 16 residues. Germline CDR1 reads MNHEY; CDR2 reads SVGAGI. V shed 2 bases, J shed 11 bases, and the junction held 18 bases outside the gene matches. V gene TRBV6-5 combines with J gene TRBJ2-7, with 7 bases aligning to TRBD2. The sequencing sample was made of PBMCs or T cells enriched from blood (not recorded which). The receptor was isolated from a man aged 25 to 40 in a cohort exposed to, infected with or recovered from COVID-19 (not recorded which). CDR3 sequence (DNA): TGTGCCAGCAGTTACCCCACAGACCAGGGACTACGAGTGGAGTACTTC. Its protein product is CASSYPTDQGLRVEYF.